This T cell receptor (beta chain) was captured in a study of blood T cell repertoires in COVID-19. Study details: Sites in the United States, Italy and Spain provided acute and convalescent COVID-19 samples.

Trimming left V 2 bases short and J 2 bases short, with 8 bases between. This CDR3 contains 14 residues. From germline, CDR1 is SEHNR and CDR2 FQNEAQ (reference sequence). In the authors' workflow: For nucleated cells, counts were estimated from reference gene primer amplification. This table comes from immunoSEQ multiplex PCR, and its TCRdb copy is limited to in-frame clones, with some not included. Clone size and the V and J calls come from that table; the DNA yielded D and trimming. The sample contains roughly 150,000 clones, roughly 90% of which appear only once. This TCR was recovered from a man between 60 and 75 years old with acute or convalescent COVID-19. This chain joins TRBV7-9 and TRBJ2-3; D is unclear. The sample consisted of peripheral blood. CDR3 sequence: CASSLPRLTDTQYF. In nucleotides, the CDR3 is TGTGCCAGCAGCTTACCCAGGCTCACAGATACGCAGTATTTT. Supplemented by reference TRBV7-9 and TRBJ2-3, the full variable domain reads DTGVSQNPRHKITKRGQNVTFRCDPISEHNRLYWYRQTLGQGPEFLTYFQNEAQLEKSRLLSDRFSAERPKGSFSTLEIQRTEQGDSAMYLCASSLPRLTDTQYFGPGTRLTVL.